This is a list of T cell receptor beta chains from one sample in a study of cytomegalovirus exposure and HLA in healthy donors. Sequencing used immunoSEQ multiplex PCR; TCRdb keeps in-frame clones, though not all of them. The sample consists of more than 95,000 clones, approximately 86% of them appearing once. The sequenced sample consisted of PBMCs. These receptors were taken from a man between 18 and 35 years old in good health and CMV-seropositive. Both conserved end residues are trimmed from each CDR3. Each record gives: CDR3 protein, V gene, clone size. Only some rows state a clone size, as once, few, many or a class for expanded clones.

ASSRGTGDTDTQY TRBV6-1 .
SVNIPGQAALNTEAF TRBV29-1 .
ASSEGTGGPYNEQF TRBV5-1 .
ASRSTSGELNEQF TRBV2 .
ASSHWDSPYEQY TRBV11-3 once
ASSEQGATKNIQY TRBV2 .
ASSQEGQLYT TRBV4-1 .
ASSRMRTGTKPGYGYT TRBV7-9 .
ASSFGGPPGYEQY TRBV7-9 once
ASSLAGGQIYEQY TRBV4-1 many
ASRMTGGGETQY TRBV25-1 .
ASSAGGFSGANVLT TRBV4-1 .
AISEFKGTGPNYGYT TRBV10-3 once
ASSEASGGNQPQH TRBV6-1 .
ASTQRGRGTEAF TRBV19 .
ASSVGAGPANEKLF TRBV9 .
ASSFRDKSNEKLF TRBV27 .
ASQGLSGNTIY TRBV28 .
ASSFKGVAEAF TRBV5-5 .
ASSLGRGRGYT TRBV7-2 .
ASSQEGAGNTIY TRBV4-1 .
ASTPGGVSPLH TRBV11-2 few
AIKAGREQY TRBV10-3 .
ASSDQGYGYT TRBV28 .
ASSSRDRAHEQY TRBV7-9 .
ASSRVPVSGYT TRBV2 few
ASSGTSGQADTQY TRBV10-1 .
ASSLPSGAHNYGYT TRBV7-2 .
ASSFLALKYNEQF TRBV7-9 .